The next 5 T cell receptor beta chains were all read from a single sample in a study of blood T cells in healthy people across ages. It was with a sample-barcoded 5' primer and a J-beta primer mix that a second PCR of about 6 to 12 cycles was run. TCRdb passed the 5' RACE reads through MiXCR, listing each CDR3 protein once. The sample has around 800,000 distinct CDR3 sequences, under 55% seen once. The sample taken for sequencing was blood. Every receptor here comes from a man aged 60-69 years in good health.

The chain uses TRBV6-2 or TRBV6-3 and TRBJ2-7, with TRBD1 matching over 7 bases. The germline V gene has CDR1 MNHEY and CDR2 SVGEGT. J lost 3 bases, V lost 5 bases, and 10 bases had no gene match. The CDR3 extends over 15 amino acids. CDR3 region: CASSHGAGGFYEQYF. The CDR3 coding sequence is TGTGCCAGCAGTCACGGGGCAGGGGGTTTCTACGAGCAGTACTTC.

With respect to this clonotype: A read error may produce the germline difference seen at one junction end. The gene calls are TRBV10-3 and TRBJ2-7; D is unclear. This CDR3 is 12 amino acids long. Germline V gene data show CDR1 as ENHRY and CDR2 as SYGVKD. This CDR3 reads CAISDSASERYF. In nucleotides, the CDR3 is TGTGCCATCAGTGATTCCGCGTCGGAGCGGTACTTC.

Only a few counts were recorded for this clonotype. The chain uses TRBV28 and TRBJ2-3; 9 bases agree with TRBD1. Germline CDR1 is MDHEN and CDR2 is SYDVKM. J lost 8 bases, V lost 5 bases, and 14 bases had no gene match. This CDR3 has 16 amino acids. The CDR3, as DNA: TGTGCCAGCAGTACACTGGGACAGGGACGGGTGGGTACGCAGTATTTT. Protein sequence: CASSTLGQGRVGTQYF.

The chain has TRBV6-6 and TRBJ1-6; D is undetermined. V lost 8 bases and J lost 10, with 21 bases in between. The CDR3 has 15 amino acids. CDR1 and CDR2 (germline): MNHNY, SVGAGI (reference sequence). CDR3 nucleotide sequence: TGTGCCAGCCACCCAGGACTTCTCCGGAGCTCACCCCTCCACTTT. This codes for CASHPGLLRSSPLHF.

The chain couples TRBV5-1 to TRBJ2-5, with TRBD1 identical over 7 bases. V was clipped by 4 bases and J by 4 bases; unmatched bases: 10. The germline gives CDR1 SGHRS, CDR2 YFSETQ. CDR3 length equals 15 residues. The CDR3 nucleotides are TGCGCCAGCAGCACTGGGACAGCCCTCGGAGAGACCCAGTACTTC. Its protein is CASSTGTALGETQYF. The variable domain in full, with the rest retrieved from reference TRBV5-1 and TRBJ2-5, is KAGVTQTPRYLIKTRGQQVTLSCSPISGHRSVSWYQQTPGQGLQFLFEYFSETQRNKGNFPGRFSGRQFSNSRSEMNVSTLELGDSALYLCASSTGTALGETQYFGPGTRLLVL.